The next 27 T cell receptor beta chains were all read from a single sample in a study of neoadjuvant anti-PD-1 for oral cavity cancer (dated by TCRdb to the early 2020s). According to the study, the label for this sample's time point signals: before neoadjuvant nivolumab. Libraries were constructed by the immunoSEQ multiplex PCR assay. TCRdb provides this immuneACCESS table in a form limited to in-frame rearrangements. Some clones are lacking; in checked studies, under half of them reflect an unresolved V gene, and why the rest are absent is not known. The table for this sample lists about 62,000 clones; approximately 79% of them were counted only once. About 2.5% of the sample goes to the ten largest clones. The sequencing used PBMCs, collected before nivolumab (anti-PD-1) treatment. The source of these receptors is a person aged 40-85 years with oral cavity squamous cell carcinoma.

On this clone: One junction end disagrees with the germline gene, perhaps due to a read error. The rearrangement joins TRBV7-7 to TRBJ2-2, with 13 bases aligning to TRBD2. The CDR3 consists of 15 residues. CDR1 SSHAT and CDR2 FNYEAQ come from the germline V gene (reference sequence). CDR3: CASSQGLAGTGELFF. As DNA, the CDR3 is TGTGCTAGCAGCCAGGGACTAGCGGGAACCGGGGAGCTGTTTTTT. The full variable domain, rest sourced from reference TRBV7-7 and TRBJ2-2, is GAGVSQSPRYKVTKRGQDVTLRCDPISSHATLYWYQQALGQGPEFLTYFNYEAQPDKSGLPSDRFSAERPEGSISTLTIQRTEQRDSAMYRCASSQGLAGTGELFFGEGSRLTVL.

Remarks on this clone: Other DNA sequences in the sample encode the same CDR3. The chain employs TRBV10-3 and TRBJ1-2, with a weak D call TRBD1 (6 bases). The length of the CDR3 is 12 residues. The V gene's germline CDR1 is ENHRY and CDR2 SYGVKD. The V gene lost 2 bases and the J gene lost 8 bases, with 9 bases spanning the gap. Here the CDR3 DNA reads TGTGCCATCAGTGAGGCAGGGGAGGGCTACACCTTC. It translates to CAISEAGEGYTF.

The chain carries TRBV29-1 and TRBJ1-2; no definite D call. CDR1 and CDR2 from the germline V gene are SQVTM and ANQGSEA. This CDR3 has 14 amino acids. Trimming cost V 0 bases and J 4 bases, with 12 bases left between them. Here the CDR3 DNA reads TGCAGCGTTGAAGATTGGCAGGAATTCTATGGCTACACCTTC. The encoded protein is CSVEDWQEFYGYTF. Combining the CDR3 with reference TRBV29-1 and TRBJ1-2 gives the whole variable domain SAVISQKPSRDICQRGTSLTIQCQVDSQVTMMFWYRQQPGQSLTLIATANQGSEATYESGFVIDKFPISRPNLTFSTLTVSNMSPEDSSIYLCSVEDWQEFYGYTFGSGTRLTVV.

This clone turned up a few times. The gene calls are TRBV11-3 and TRBJ2-2; TRBD2 aligns across 11 bases. CDR1 is SGHNT and CDR2 is YENEEA in the germline V gene. The CDR3 length is 16 residues. V lost 5 bases, J lost 6 bases, and 8 bases stayed unmatched. In DNA, the CDR3 is TGTGCCAGCAGCCCCGCGACTAGCGGGAAAGCCGGGGAGCTGTTTTTT. It codes for CASSPATSGKAGELFF.

This chain joins TRBV6-5 and TRBJ2-1, with TRBD1 matching 9 bases. CDR3 length: 15 residues. The germline gives CDR1 MNHEY, CDR2 SVGAGI. Losses at the gene ends were 5 bases for V and 7 bases for J; bases not matched to a gene: 9. In DNA form, the CDR3 reads TGTGCCAGCAGTCCCACAGGGGGCCCTCAAAATGAGCAGTTCTTC. This encodes CASSPTGGPQNEQFF.

The genes are TRBV4-1 and TRBJ1-1; 7 bases map to TRBD1. Germline V gene lookup returns CDR1 MGHRA and CDR2 YSYEKL. V dropped 4 bases and J dropped 1; count of bases not matched to a gene: 6. There are 15 residues in the CDR3. In DNA, the CDR3 is TGCGCCAGCAGCCCGGCGGGACAGCAGAACACTGAAGCTTTCTTT. This codes for CASSPAGQQNTEAFF.

The CDR3: CASSLPSSYEQYF. The CDR3 DNA sequence: TGTGCCAGCAGCTTACCCTCGTCCTACGAGCAGTACTTC. The chain has TRBV7-2 and TRBJ2-7; no clear D. From germline, CDR1 is SGHTA and CDR2 FQGNSA. The length of the CDR3 is 13 residues. V gave up 2 bases and J gave up 1 base, with 6 bases separating them.

The chain links TRBV7-2 to TRBJ1-3, with D hard to call. Germline V gene data show CDR1 as SGHTA and CDR2 as FQGNSA. V was pared by 3 bases and J by 2 bases, with 11 bases between. The CDR3 runs to 15 residues. The CDR3: CASSFDHSAGNTIYF. In DNA, the CDR3 is TGTGCCAGCAGCTTTGATCACTCGGCTGGAAACACCATATATTTT.

The chain combines TRBV7-9 with TRBJ2-7; D not certain. The CDR3 totals 13 residues. The V end lost 3 bases, the J end lost 3 bases, and 9 bases lay between the germline ends. Per germline, CDR1 SEHNR and CDR2 FQNEAQ (reference sequence). The CDR3 DNA reads TGTGCCAGCAGCTTTTTTCAATTCTACGAGCAGTACTTC. Its protein product is CASSFFQFYEQYF.

A few counts support this clone. This chain links TRBV5-6 with TRBJ1-2, with no clear D. The V gene lost 0 bases and the J gene lost 1 base, with 19 bases spanning the gap. The CDR3 extends over 18 amino acids. Germline CDR1 reads SGHDT; CDR2 reads YYEEEE. In DNA, the CDR3 is TGTGCCAGCAGCTTGGCCGAGGTCCGCAGGCACAATAACTATGGCTACACCTTC. It encodes CASSLAEVRRHNNYGYTF.

This clone is a singleton in its sample. This chain links TRBV12-5 with TRBJ1-5; no clear D. Between the trimmed V and J ends, which lost 1 base and 7 bases, there was a span of 2 bases. Germline loops: CDR1 LGHNT, CDR2 FRNRAP. The CDR3 is 11 amino acids. The CDR3 sequence is CASGLGQPQHF. The CDR3 bases are TGTGCTAGTGGTTTGGGCCAGCCCCAGCATTTT.

V gene TRBV30 combines with J gene TRBJ1-1; 7 bases map to TRBD1. J was trimmed by 4 bases and V by 7 bases; bases with no gene match: 6. Germline assignment: CDR1 GTSNPN and CDR2 SVGIG (reference sequence). The CDR3 consists of 12 residues. The CDR3 nucleotides are TGTGCCTTCCTAGACAGGGTCACTGAAGCTTTCTTT. Protein product: CAFLDRVTEAFF.

The V call is TRBV11-2, the J call TRBJ2-1, with D unclear. Trimming took 4 bases from V and 8 from J, leaving 12 bases between them. The CDR3 is 13 amino acids. Germline loops: CDR1 SGHAT, CDR2 FQNNGV. DNA of the CDR3: TGTGCCAGCAGCTCCCGGAGACTCGATGAGCAGTTCTTC. It codes for CASSSRRLDEQFF.

J is TRBJ1-6 and V is TRBV18, with 9 positions matching TRBD1. Unmatched junction bases numbered 4, after V lost 6 bases and J lost 7 bases. The CDR3 extends over 14 amino acids. The germline V gene encodes CDR1 KGHSH and CDR2 LQKENI. The CDR3 DNA is TGTGCCAGCTCCCTCGGACAGGGGAATTCACCCCTCCACTTT. Amino acid sequence: CASSLGQGNSPLHF.

CDR3 in DNA: TGTGCCAGTAGTATCAACCCCCCGTGGACAGGGGCCTACGAGCAGTACTTC. Protein: CASSINPPWTGAYEQYF. The chain recombines TRBV19 with TRBJ2-7; 9 bases agree with TRBD1. CDR1 and CDR2 (germline): LNHDA, SQIVND (reference sequence). Trimming removed 3 bases from V and 2 bases from J; junction bases left unmatched: 11. There are 17 residues in the CDR3.

This sequence joins TRBV21-1 and TRBJ1-1. TRBV21-1 counts as a pseudogene. The CDR3 has 17 residues. The CDR3 protein is CASNPRDTGGENTEAFF. The CDR3 DNA sequence: TGTGCCAGCAACCCCCGGGACACGGGAGGGGAAAACACTGAAGCTTTCTTT.

This clone is medium-sized in the sample. This rearrangement joins TRBV2 to TRBJ1-1; 7 nucleotides align to TRBD1. Unmatched junction bases numbered 8, after V lost 0 bases and J lost 7 bases. CDR3 length: 15 amino acids. The V gene's germline CDR1 is SNHLY and CDR2 FYNNEI. The CDR3 protein is CASSEALRGRGEAFF. The CDR3, as DNA: TGTGCCAGCAGTGAAGCGCTTAGGGGGCGGGGTGAAGCTTTCTTT.

This clone was detected only once. CDR3 in amino acids: CASSQSGTSGGQTDTQYF. DNA for the CDR3: TGTGCCAGCAGCCAATCCGGGACTAGCGGGGGGCAGACAGATACGCAGTATTTT. J is TRBJ2-3 and V is TRBV4-2; 15 bases agree with TRBD2. The CDR3 is 18 residues long. With 2 bases clipped from V and 3 bases from J, the junction kept 6 bases outside the gene matches. Germline lookup yields CDR1 LGHNA and CDR2 YNFKEQ.

The V call is TRBV14, the J call TRBJ2-2; D unclear. Trimming removed 0 bases from V and 6 bases from J, with 8 bases in between. There are 14 residues in the CDR3. Per the germline V gene, CDR1 is SGHDN and CDR2 is FVKESK. As DNA, the CDR3 is TGTGCCAGCAGCCAAGATCTCGGCCCCGGGGAGCTGTTTTTT. Residues: CASSQDLGPGELFF.

The genes are TRBV30 and TRBJ2-3; possibly TRBD1 or TRBD2 for D (6 bases each). V dropped 3 bases and J dropped 4 bases, with 11 bases sitting between them. The CDR3 contains 13 residues. Germline CDR1 and CDR2: GTSNPN and SVGIG (reference sequence). CDR3 sequence (DNA): TGTGCCTGGAGCGGAGGGGGAGCAGATACGCAGTATTTT. Translating gives CAWSGGGADTQYF.

The rearrangement joins TRBV6-6 to TRBJ1-2; D is ambiguous. Germline V gene lookup returns CDR1 MNHNY and CDR2 SVGAGI (reference sequence). Trimming cost V 2 bases and J 8 bases, with 12 bases left between them. The length of the CDR3 is 13 residues. CDR3 nucleotide sequence: TGTGCCAGCAGTTACGAAGGTTTCTCAGGCTACACCTTC. This gives the protein CASSYEGFSGYTF.

The genes are TRBV19 and TRBJ1-4, with a possible D match to TRBD1 (6 bases). V lost 8 bases, J lost 0 bases, and 16 bases lay in between. This CDR3 is 16 amino acids long. CDR1 and CDR2 from the germline V gene are LNHDA and SQIVND (reference sequence). The CDR3 here is CASGKGQLATNEKLFF. The CDR3 DNA follows: TGTGCCAGTGGGAAGGGACAACTAGCAACTAATGAAAAACTGTTTTTT. Full variable domain (rest looked up from reference TRBV19 and TRBJ1-4): DGGITQSPKYLFRKEGQNVTLSCEQNLNHDAMYWYRQDPGQGLRLIYYSQIVNDFQKGDIAEGYSVSREKKESFPLTVTSAQKNPTAFYLCASGKGQLATNEKLFFGSGTQLSVL.

This sequence joins TRBV9 and TRBJ1-1; possible D gene TRBD1, 6 bases. Deletions cut 5 bases from V and 1 base from J, with 9 bases between. The CDR3 extends over 13 amino acids. The germline V gene has CDR1 SGDLS and CDR2 YYNGEE. CDR3 in DNA: TGTGCCAGCAGAGCGGGGGCGAACACTGAAGCTTTCTTT. Translating it yields CASRAGANTEAFF.

This chain joins TRBV15 and TRBJ2-3, with D hard to call. The germline V gene has CDR1 LNHNV and CDR2 YYDKDF (reference sequence). V was cut by 0 bases and J by 6 bases, with 7 bases left in between. This CDR3 has 13 residues. The CDR3 loop is CATSRDREDTQYF. In DNA, the CDR3 is TGTGCCACCAGCAGAGATAGAGAGGATACGCAGTATTTT.

This clone has a handful of counts. The chain links TRBV5-1 to TRBJ2-3, with 16 bases that match TRBD2. CDR3 size: 17 residues. CDR1 is SGHRS, CDR2 YFSETQ, per germline. The V segment lost 4 bases and the J segment 1 base; nucleotides outside the gene matches: 3. CDR3 loop: CASSRGTSGGGTDTQYF. In DNA form, the CDR3 reads TGCGCCAGCAGCCGCGGGACTAGCGGGGGGGGCACAGATACGCAGTATTTT.

As for this clone: Because the CDR3's place on the DNA is in doubt, the DNA is left out and the CDR3 is given as listed by TCRdb. This chain links TRBV6-5 with TRBJ2-7; no check of the table's D call, TRBD2, against the DNA was made. Both ends counted, the CDR3 spans 12 residues. Germline V CDR1 and CDR2: MNHEY, SVGAGI. This chain's CDR3 is CASSSSGYEQYF.

V usage is TRBV29-1 and J usage is TRBJ2-1, with a tentative D call TRBD1 (5 bases). V dropped 8 bases and J dropped 12 bases, with 17 bases sitting between them. Germline CDR1 reads SQVTM; CDR2 reads ANQGSEA. This CDR3 has 11 amino acids. The CDR3 sequence is CSKSWGTVQFF. The CDR3 region has the DNA TGCAGCAAATCGTGGGGCACGGTGCAGTTCTTC.